The sequence of this T cell receptor beta chain was determined in a study of shared clonotypes between healthy human individuals. Study-wide results and limits: Represented genetic and exposure-history diversity was restricted by having few donors.

Ten immunoSEQ deep assay plates held the unsorted PBMC DNA. Assay: immunoSEQ multiplex PCR; the TCRdb copy retains only in-frame clones and omits some. The sample yields about 480,000 clones, 79% seen once. About this clone itself: Its antigen is not known.

The CDR3 length is 14 residues. Between the trimmed V and J ends, which lost 3 bases and 0 bases, there was a span of 10 bases. Germline assignment: CDR1 SGDLS and CDR2 YYNGEE. All participating donors were Caucasian adults from Nashville, Tennessee. The V and J genes are TRBV9 and TRBJ2-7, with D possibly being TRBD1 or TRBD2 (5 bases each). Material: PBMCs. This receptor was obtained from a woman aged 40 to 55 in good health. Some clones in this sample may be carry-over from other donors' samples. The CDR3 reads CASSGRDGSYEQYF. CDR3 nucleotides: TGTGCCAGCAGCGGCCGGGACGGCTCCTACGAGCAGTACTTC.